Listed here are 7 T cell receptor beta chains from one sample, sequenced in a study of Ad26.COV2.S vaccination and SARS-CoV-2 variants. Clones were read by immunoSEQ multiplex PCR, and TCRdb kept only the in-frame ones, dropping some. This table has under 150,000 clones, 86% appearing once. The sample here was peripheral blood, taken after recovery from COVID-19. The receptors derive from a human donor who had recovered from COVID-19.

This chain joins TRBV11-2 and TRBJ2-7; either TRBD1 or TRBD2 may fit D (5 bases each). Germline lookup yields CDR1 SGHAT and CDR2 FQNNGV. The CDR3 loop spans 13 amino acids. The CDR3 DNA sequence: TGTGCTTCAAGGGGAGCCCAACTCTACGAGCAGTACTTC. Protein product: CASRGAQLYEQYF. Together with reference TRBV11-2 and TRBJ2-7, the CDR3 gives the full variable domain: EAGVAQSPRYKIIEKRQSVAFWCNPISGHATLYWYQQILGQGPKLLIQFQNNGVVDDSQLPKDRFSAERLKGVDSTLKIQPAKLEDSAVYLCASRGAQLYEQYFGPGTRLTVT.

This chain joins TRBV27 and TRBJ2-3; D uncertain. Trimming took 1 base from V and 3 from J, leaving 5 bases between them. This CDR3 comprises 13 residues. The germline V gene encodes CDR1 MNHEY and CDR2 SMNVEV (reference sequence). CDR3 sequence (DNA): TGTGCCAGCAGTTTATGGAGTACAGATACGCAGTATTTT. Its translation is CASSLWSTDTQYF.

This chain joins TRBV11-2 and TRBJ2-3; possibly TRBD1 or TRBD2 for D (5 bases each). Germline lookup yields CDR1 SGHAT and CDR2 FQNNGV. Trimming took 5 bases from V and 3 from J, leaving 24 bases between them. CDR3 length: 18 amino acids. Written as DNA, the CDR3 is TGTGCCAGCAGCCCCGACCGCTGGGACCCAAAGGGGACAGATACGCAGTATTTT. Its translation is CASSPDRWDPKGTDTQYF.

V and J are TRBV28 and TRBJ1-2, with D maybe TRBD1 (5 bases). Trimming shortened V by 4 bases and J by 4 bases, and 7 bases separated the two germline ends. Germline loops: CDR1 MDHEN, CDR2 SYDVKM. This CDR3 region has 12 residues. CDR3 DNA: TGTGCCAGCAGTTGGGGGAGCTATGGCTACACCTTC. Translated, it gives CASSWGSYGYTF.

This clone was seen only once. This chain uses TRBV11-3 with TRBJ2-3; no reliable D call. The CDR3 covers 13 residues. The germline V gene encodes CDR1 SGHNT and CDR2 YENEEA. V was shortened by 4 bases and J by 5 bases, with 10 bases between the two germline ends. The CDR3 DNA sequence: TGTGCCAGCAGCTCGGCACTCGGAGATACGCAGTATTTT. The encoded protein is CASSSALGDTQYF.

In this sample, this clone turned up once. V is TRBV29-1 and J is TRBJ2-2; tentative D call: TRBD1 (6 bases). CDR3 length equals 13 residues. The germline CDR1 and CDR2 sequences are SQVTM and ANQGSEA. V was trimmed by 7 bases and J by 1 base, leaving 10 bases between them. The DNA of the CDR3 is TGCAGCGCTATGACAGGGAACACCGGGGAGCTGTTTTTT. It yields the protein CSAMTGNTGELFF.

The chain employs TRBV28 and TRBJ1-5, with D perhaps TRBD1 (6 bases). The V end was cut by 6 bases, the J end by 10 bases, with 22 bases between. The germline V gene has CDR1 MDHEN and CDR2 SYDVKM. This CDR3 has 15 residues. Here the CDR3 DNA reads TGTGCCAGCAGATTAATGATCATACCGACAGGCCCCCAGCATTTT. Encoded protein: CASRLMIIPTGPQHF.